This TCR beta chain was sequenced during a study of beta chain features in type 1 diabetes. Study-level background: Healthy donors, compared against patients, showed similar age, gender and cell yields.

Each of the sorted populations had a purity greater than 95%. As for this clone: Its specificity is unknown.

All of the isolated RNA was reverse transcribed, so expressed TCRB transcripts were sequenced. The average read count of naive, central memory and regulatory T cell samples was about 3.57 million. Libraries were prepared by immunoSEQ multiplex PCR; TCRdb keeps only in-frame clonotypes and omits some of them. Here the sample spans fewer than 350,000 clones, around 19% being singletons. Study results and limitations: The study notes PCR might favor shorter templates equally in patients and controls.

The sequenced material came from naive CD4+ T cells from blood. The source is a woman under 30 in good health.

This CDR3 reads CASSLEQVTTGELFF. The CDR3 region has the DNA TGTGCCAGCAGCTTAGAGCAGGTTACCACCGGGGAGCTGTTTTTT. V usage is TRBV7-2 and J usage is TRBJ2-2; D gene uncertain. The CDR3 sequence is 15 residues long. V lost 1 base, J lost 4 bases, and 10 bases lay in between. The germline V gene has CDR1 SGHTA and CDR2 FQGNSA.